The 10 T cell receptor beta chains presented below share a single source sample, sequenced in a study of cytomegalovirus exposure and HLA in healthy donors. TCRdb's copy holds only in-frame clones and misses some; the assay was immunoSEQ multiplex PCR. The sample lists some 130,000 clones; 75% to 90% were seen once. Sequencing input: PBMCs. These TCRs come from a woman aged 18 to 35 in good health and CMV-seronegative.

This clone was found once. The chain employs TRBV7-9 and TRBJ2-6; no clear D. Trimming took off 2 bases at V and 0 bases at J, with 8 bases between the two ends. This CDR3 region has 16 residues. From germline, CDR1 is SEHNR and CDR2 FQNEAQ (reference sequence). CDR3 nucleotide sequence: TGTGCCAGCAGCTTATTCGGGTTCTCTGGGGCCAACGTCCTGACTTTC. This sequence encodes CASSLFGFSGANVLTF.

The V call is TRBV6-6, the J call TRBJ1-2, with D possibly matching TRBD1 (6 bases). The V and J ends lost 7 bases and 8 bases respectively, with 17 bases between them. Germline loops: CDR1 MNHNY, CDR2 SVGAGI (reference sequence). This CDR3 is built from 13 residues. The CDR3 is CASTPGQRDGYTF. The CDR3 nucleotides are TGTGCCAGCACCCCCGGACAGCGGGACGGCTACACCTTC.

The chain joins TRBV6-6 to TRBJ1-3; D is unclear. The CDR3 has 14 amino acids. Trimming removed 7 bases from V and 1 base from J, with 11 bases in between. Looked up from germline, CDR1 is MNHNY and CDR2 is SVGAGI (reference sequence). For the CDR3, the DNA is TGTGCCAGCACTGAGAGATATTCTGGAAACACCATATATTTT. Encoded protein: CASTERYSGNTIYF.

V usage is TRBV30 and J usage is TRBJ2-5, with TRBD2 as a possible D gene (6 bases). Trimming stripped 0 bases from V and 5 bases from J, with 10 bases between. CDR3 length equals 13 residues. Germline V gives CDR1 GTSNPN, CDR2 SVGIG (reference sequence). The CDR3 bases are TGTGCCTGGAGTGTCCTAGCGACCGAGACCCAGTACTTC. Translated, it gives CAWSVLATETQYF.

V and J are TRBV7-9 and TRBJ1-1; no firm D call. Trimming pared 0 bases from V and 0 bases from J, leaving 8 bases between. The length of the CDR3 is 15 residues. Germline-derived CDR1 and CDR2 are SEHNR and FQNEAQ (reference sequence). CDR3 loop: CASSLALTMNTEAFF. For the CDR3, the DNA is TGTGCCAGCAGCTTAGCGCTAACGATGAACACTGAAGCTTTCTTT. Together with reference TRBV7-9 and TRBJ1-1, the CDR3 gives the full variable domain: DTGVSQNPRHKITKRGQNVTFRCDPISEHNRLYWYRQTLGQGPEFLTYFQNEAQLEKSRLLSDRFSAERPKGSFSTLEIQRTEQGDSAMYLCASSLALTMNTEAFFGQGTRLTVV.

The chain recombines TRBV5-6 with TRBJ1-2, with TRBD1 matching 7 bases. V dropped 4 bases and J dropped 4; count of bases not matched to a gene: 7. There are 14 residues in the CDR3. From germline, CDR1 is SGHDT and CDR2 YYEEEE. The CDR3 DNA reads TGTGCCAGCAGCGCAGGGACAGACGTCTATGGCTACACCTTC. Amino acids: CASSAGTDVYGYTF.

This chain uses TRBV6-1 with TRBJ1-4; no definite D call. The germline V gene encodes CDR1 MNHNS and CDR2 SASEGT. V was cut by 11 bases and J by 3 bases, with 10 bases left in between. This CDR3 is 12 amino acids long. The CDR3 protein is CAVLVANEKLFF. CDR3 nucleotide sequence: TGTGCCGTTTTAGTAGCTAATGAAAAACTGTTTTTT.

This clone turned up a few times. The chain couples TRBV5-4 to TRBJ2-4; 10 positions match TRBD2. After removal of 0 bases from V and 9 bases from J, the junction contained 21 bases not matched to a gene. The CDR3 runs to 20 residues. Per germline, CDR1 SGHNT and CDR2 YYREEE (reference sequence). The DNA of the CDR3 is TGTGCCAGCAGCTTGGAACGTTGGGCTAGCGGGGGCCAGAGGAGAGGCATTCAGTACTTC. Encoded protein: CASSLERWASGGQRRGIQYF.

V gene TRBV28 combines with J gene TRBJ2-7; weak D call: TRBD2 (6 bases). The CDR3 has 12 amino acids. Looked up from germline, CDR1 is MDHEN and CDR2 is SYDVKM. V dropped 8 bases and J dropped 5 bases, with 13 bases sitting between them. CDR3: CASSTGSDEQYF. The CDR3 DNA follows: TGTGCCAGCTCCACCGGGAGTGACGAGCAGTACTTC.

V is TRBV2 and J is TRBJ2-2, with a weak D call TRBD1 (6 bases). Germline-derived CDR1 and CDR2 are SNHLY and FYNNEI. V dropped 5 bases and J dropped 6 bases, with 10 bases sitting between them. The CDR3 contains 13 residues. CDR3 loop: CASSRTDAGELFF. The CDR3 nucleotides are TGTGCCAGCAGTCGGACAGATGCCGGGGAGCTGTTTTTT.